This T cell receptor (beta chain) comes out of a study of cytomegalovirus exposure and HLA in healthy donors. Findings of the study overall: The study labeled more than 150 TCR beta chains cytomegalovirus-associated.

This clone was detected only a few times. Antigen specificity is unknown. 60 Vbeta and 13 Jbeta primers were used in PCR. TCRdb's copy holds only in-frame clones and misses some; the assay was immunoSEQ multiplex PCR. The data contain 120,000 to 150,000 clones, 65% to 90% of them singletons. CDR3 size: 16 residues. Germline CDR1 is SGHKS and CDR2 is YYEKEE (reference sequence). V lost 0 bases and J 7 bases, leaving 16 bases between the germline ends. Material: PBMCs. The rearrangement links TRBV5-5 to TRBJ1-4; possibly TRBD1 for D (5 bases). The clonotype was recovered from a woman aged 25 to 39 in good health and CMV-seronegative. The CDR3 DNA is TGTGCCAGCAGCTTGGAAGGGGAGGGGCGGTTTGAAAAACTGTTTTTT. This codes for CASSLEGEGRFEKLFF.